Below, 16 T cell receptor beta chains from the same sample are listed, as sequenced in a study of early T cells in non-severe SARS-CoV-2 infection (dated by TCRdb to about 2021). Library generation was performed with 5' RACE. The sample was run on a NextSeq 500. TCRdb's own reprocessing of the public reads used fastp at Q25 and MiXCR and kept productive beta chains. Each entry is one CDR3 protein sequence, shown with its most common DNA and genes. The table for this sample lists 80,000 to 100,000 distinct CDR3 sequences; around 15% of them were counted only once. The ten largest clones represent under 7.5% of the sample. The sequenced sample consisted of whole blood. The receptors originated from an adult who was a healthcare worker with PCR-confirmed SARS-CoV-2 infection or an uninfected control (not recorded which).

The table lists this clonotype with many counts. The CDR3 is CASSWSSGASTDTQYF. The DNA for the CDR3 is TGCGCCAGCAGCTGGAGTAGCGGGGCTAGCACAGATACGCAGTATTTT. The chain is built from TRBV5-1 and TRBJ2-3; the match to TRBD2 covers 8 bases. V trimming: 3 bases; J trimming: 0 bases; junction bases outside the gene matches: 6. This CDR3 is 16 amino acids long. Germline V CDR1 and CDR2: SGHRS, YFSETQ.

The chain has TRBV11-2 and TRBJ1-1, with D uncertain. Germline CDR1 reads SGHAT; CDR2 reads FQNNGV. The ends were cut back, 5 bases at V and 8 bases at J, with 9 bases in the middle. CDR3 length: 11 residues. The CDR3 region has the DNA TGTGCCAGCAGCCAGCGGACCGAAGCTTTCTTT. Translation: CASSQRTEAFF.

The sample holds many counts of this clonotype. The chain is built from TRBV3-1 and TRBJ1-3; no clear D gene. V dropped 3 bases and J dropped 0 bases, with 15 bases sitting between them. Germline V gene sequence: CDR1 LGHDT, CDR2 YNNKEL (reference sequence). CDR3 length: 17 residues. Written as DNA, the CDR3 is TGTGCCAGCAGCCAGCCTTTCGGACGGAACTCTGGAAACACCATATATTTT. It encodes CASSQPFGRNSGNTIYF.

This clonotype was counted ten times or more. The genes are TRBV6-5 and TRBJ1-2; D is unresolved. V lost 6 bases to trimming and J lost 5 bases, with 13 bases between them. Germline CDR1 and CDR2: MNHEY and SVGAGI. This CDR3 has 13 amino acids. The CDR3 sequence: CASSPTLGYGYTF. Here the CDR3 DNA reads TGTGCCAGCAGCCCGACTCTCGGATATGGCTACACCTTC.

This sequence joins TRBV29-1 and TRBJ2-7; D perhaps matches TRBD1 (6 bases). The CDR3 has 17 amino acids. Trimming pared 4 bases from V and 0 bases from J, leaving 22 bases between. Germline CDR1 reads SQVTM; CDR2 reads ANQGSEA. The CDR3 sequence: CSVVSRGYHTSSYEQYF. The CDR3, as DNA: TGCAGCGTTGTCTCCAGGGGATACCACACCAGCTCCTACGAGCAGTACTTC.

In its sample, this clonotype was seen many times. This chain joins TRBV10-2 and TRBJ2-3; 11 bases fit TRBD2. CDR1 is WSHSY and CDR2 is SAAADI in the germline V gene. Trimming took 4 bases from V and 0 from J; bases not matched to a gene: 3. This CDR3 spans 16 amino acids. The CDR3 sequence is CASSGRLAGSTDTQYF. The CDR3 coding sequence is TGCGCCAGCAGTGGCAGACTAGCGGGGAGCACAGATACGCAGTATTTT.

Only a few counts were recorded for this clonotype. The V gene is TRBV28, the J gene TRBJ1-2; 7 nucleotides align to TRBD1. J lost 2 bases, V lost 6 bases, and 9 bases had no gene match. Germline-derived CDR1 and CDR2 are MDHEN and SYDVKM. CDR3 length equals 15 residues. The CDR3 reads CASRIADRVNYGYTF. The CDR3 DNA reads as TGTGCCAGCAGGATAGCAGACAGGGTGAACTATGGCTACACCTTC.

This rearrangement joins TRBV27 to TRBJ2-1, with 8 bases aligning to TRBD2. With V trimmed by 6 bases and J by 5 bases, 12 bases remained unmatched. The CDR3 extends over 16 amino acids. CDR1 is MNHEY, CDR2 SMNVEV, per germline (reference sequence). Here the CDR3 DNA reads TGTGCCAGCAGCCCCTATACGGGGGGGCCAAACAATGAGCAGTTCTTC. Translation gives CASSPYTGGPNNEQFF.

The chain joins TRBV24-1 to TRBJ2-6; 7 positions match TRBD1. J gave up 1 base and V 6 bases, and 5 bases lay outside the gene matches. This CDR3 spans 16 amino acids. Germline V lookup: CDR1 KGHDR, CDR2 SFDVKD. CDR3 DNA sequence: TGTGCCACCAGTAGAGACAGGGCGTCTGGGGCCAACGTCCTGACTTTC. Translation: CATSRDRASGANVLTF.

This rearrangement joins TRBV11-1 to TRBJ1-2, with D uncertain. CDR3 size: 13 residues. CDR1 is SGHAT and CDR2 is FQDESV in the germline V gene (reference sequence). Trimming cost V 3 bases and J 6 bases, with 11 bases left between them. CDR3 sequence: CASSFRRRDGYTF. Here the CDR3 DNA reads TGTGCCAGCAGCTTCAGGCGGCGGGATGGCTACACCTTC. Full variable domain (outside the CDR3, taken from reference TRBV11-1 and TRBJ1-2): EAEVAQSPRYKITEKSQAVAFWCDPISGHATLYWYRQILGQGPELLVQFQDESVVDDSQLPKDRFSAERLKGVDSTLKIQPAELGDSAMYLCASSFRRRDGYTFGSGTRLTVV.

This clonotype was observed a handful of times. The rearrangement links TRBV7-3 to TRBJ2-2; D is possibly TRBD2 (5 bases). V lost 5 bases and J 6 bases, leaving 13 bases between the germline ends. CDR3 length: 14 amino acids. CDR1 is SGHTA, CDR2 FQGTGA, per germline. The CDR3 sequence: CASSPASLAGELFF. The DNA of the CDR3 is TGTGCCAGCAGCCCCGCTAGCCTGGCCGGGGAGCTGTTTTTT.

This chain joins TRBV6-1 and TRBJ2-7; D may correspond to TRBD1 or TRBD2 (5 bases each). CDR3 size: 13 residues. Germline-derived CDR1 and CDR2 are MNHNS and SASEGT. Trimming cost V 3 bases and J 10 bases, with 16 bases left between them. The CDR3 reads CASSDGALLDQYF. CDR3 bases: TGTGCCAGCAGTGACGGGGCTCTATTAGACCAGTACTTC.

This chain joins TRBV6-5 and TRBJ2-7; TRBD1 agrees at 7 bases. CDR1 and CDR2 from the germline V gene are MNHEY and SVGAGI. The junction had 11 bases not matched to a gene; V was cut back by 6 bases and J by 0 bases. The CDR3 has 16 amino acids. The CDR3 DNA sequence: TGTGCCAGCAGGCAAAAACCGGGACAGAACTCCTACGAGCAGTACTTC. Protein product: CASRQKPGQNSYEQYF.

This sequence joins TRBV2 and TRBJ1-6, with 8 positions matching TRBD1. The CDR3 has 15 residues. CDR1 and CDR2 (germline): SNHLY, FYNNEI. Trimming cost V 1 base and J 6 bases; bases outside gene matches: 2. Here the CDR3 reads CASSEVQGANSPLHF. CDR3 nucleotide sequence: TGTGCCAGCAGTGAAGTCCAGGGGGCTAATTCACCCCTCCACTTT.

This clonotype was seen at least ten times. The chain is built from TRBV29-1 and TRBJ1-1; 8 bases map to TRBD1. With 7 bases clipped from V and 1 base from J, the junction kept 11 bases outside the gene matches. This CDR3 is built from 15 residues. Germline CDR1 is SQVTM and CDR2 is ANQGSEA. This CDR3 reads CSAQGAGGKNTEAFF. Here the CDR3 DNA reads TGCAGCGCCCAGGGGGCTGGGGGCAAGAACACTGAAGCTTTCTTT.

The chain links TRBV28 to TRBJ2-3, with D possibly TRBD2 on 5 matching bases. Germline lookup yields CDR1 MDHEN and CDR2 SYDVKM. V was clipped by 6 bases and J by 7 bases, with 17 bases between them. There are 14 residues in the CDR3. The CDR3, as DNA: TGTGCCAGCAGCCAGCCGGGGTTTGGAAATACGCAGTATTTT. Its translation is CASSQPGFGNTQYF.